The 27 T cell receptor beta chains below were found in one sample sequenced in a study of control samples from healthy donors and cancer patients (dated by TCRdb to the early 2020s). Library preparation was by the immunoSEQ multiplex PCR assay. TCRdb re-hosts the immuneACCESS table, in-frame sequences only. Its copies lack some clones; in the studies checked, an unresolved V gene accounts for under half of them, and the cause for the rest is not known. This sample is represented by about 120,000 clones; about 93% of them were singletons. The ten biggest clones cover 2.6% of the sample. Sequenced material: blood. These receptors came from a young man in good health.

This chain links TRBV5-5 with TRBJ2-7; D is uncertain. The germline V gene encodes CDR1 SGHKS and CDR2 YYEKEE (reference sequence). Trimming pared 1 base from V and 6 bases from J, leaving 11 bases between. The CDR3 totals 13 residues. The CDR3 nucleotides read TGTGCCAGCAGCTTGACCCTTTCGAGCGAGCAGTACGTC. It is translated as CASSLTLSSEQYV.

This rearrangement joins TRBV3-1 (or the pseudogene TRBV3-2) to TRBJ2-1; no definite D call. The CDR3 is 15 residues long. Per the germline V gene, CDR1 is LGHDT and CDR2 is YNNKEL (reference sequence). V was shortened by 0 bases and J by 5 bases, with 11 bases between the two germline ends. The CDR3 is CASSQDYGDHNEQFF. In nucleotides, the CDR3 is TGTGCCAGCAGCCAAGATTACGGAGACCACAATGAGCAGTTCTTC.

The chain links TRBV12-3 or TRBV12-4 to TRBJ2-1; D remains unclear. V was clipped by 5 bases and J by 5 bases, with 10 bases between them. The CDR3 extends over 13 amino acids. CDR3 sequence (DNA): TGTGCCAGCAGTCCCCAAGGTGACAATGAGCAGTTCTTC. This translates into CASSPQGDNEQFF.

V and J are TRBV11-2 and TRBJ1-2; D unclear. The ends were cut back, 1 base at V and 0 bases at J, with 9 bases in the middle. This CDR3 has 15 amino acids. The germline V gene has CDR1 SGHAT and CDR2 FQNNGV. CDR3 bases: TGTGCCAGCAGCTTAGTAAGGCAGCCTAACTATGGCTACACCTTC. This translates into CASSLVRQPNYGYTF.

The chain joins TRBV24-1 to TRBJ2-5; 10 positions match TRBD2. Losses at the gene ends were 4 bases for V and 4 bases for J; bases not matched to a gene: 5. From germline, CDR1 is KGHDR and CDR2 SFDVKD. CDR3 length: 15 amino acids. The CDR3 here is CATSDQRGGRETQYF. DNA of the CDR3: TGTGCCACCAGTGACCAGCGGGGGGGCCGAGAGACCCAGTACTTC.

The CDR3 loop reads CASSPPRQGIHNEQFF. The DNA of the CDR3 is TGTGCCAGCAGTCCACCCAGACAGGGAATCCACAATGAGCAGTTCTTC. V usage is TRBV25-1 and J usage is TRBJ2-1; 7 bases agree with TRBD1. V lost 5 bases, J lost 5 bases, and 12 bases stayed unmatched. CDR1 and CDR2 from the germline V gene are MGHDK and SYGVNS. This CDR3 region has 16 residues.

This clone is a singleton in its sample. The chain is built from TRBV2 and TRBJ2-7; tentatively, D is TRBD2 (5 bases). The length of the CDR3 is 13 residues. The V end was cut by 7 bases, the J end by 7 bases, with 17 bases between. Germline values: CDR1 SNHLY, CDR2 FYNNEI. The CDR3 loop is CASTEGANSEQYF. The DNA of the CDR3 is TGTGCCAGCACTGAGGGCGCCAACTCAGAGCAGTACTTC.

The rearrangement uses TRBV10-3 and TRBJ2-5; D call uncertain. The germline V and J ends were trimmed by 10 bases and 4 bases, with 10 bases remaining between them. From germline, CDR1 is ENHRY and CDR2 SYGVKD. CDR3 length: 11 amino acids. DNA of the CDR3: TGTGCCACCCAGTACGGAGAGACCCAGTACTTC. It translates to CATQYGETQYF.

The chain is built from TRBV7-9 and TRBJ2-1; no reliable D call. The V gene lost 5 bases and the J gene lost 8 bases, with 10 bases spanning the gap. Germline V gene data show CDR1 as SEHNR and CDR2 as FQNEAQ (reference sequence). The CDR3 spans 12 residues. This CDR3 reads CASSRKWDEQFF. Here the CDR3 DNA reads TGTGCCAGCAGCCGGAAGTGGGATGAGCAGTTCTTC.

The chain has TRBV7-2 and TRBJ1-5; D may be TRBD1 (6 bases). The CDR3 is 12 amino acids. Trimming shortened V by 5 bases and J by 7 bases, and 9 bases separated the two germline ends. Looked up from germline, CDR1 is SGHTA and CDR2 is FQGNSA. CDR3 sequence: CASSPTGQPQHF. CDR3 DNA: TGTGCCAGCAGCCCGACAGGACAGCCCCAGCATTTT.

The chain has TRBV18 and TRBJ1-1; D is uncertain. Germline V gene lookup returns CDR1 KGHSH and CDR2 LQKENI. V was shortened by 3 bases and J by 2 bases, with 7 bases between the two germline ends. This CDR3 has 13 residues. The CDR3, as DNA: TGTGCCAGCTCACCCACTCCAAACACTGAAGCTTTCTTT. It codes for CASSPTPNTEAFF.

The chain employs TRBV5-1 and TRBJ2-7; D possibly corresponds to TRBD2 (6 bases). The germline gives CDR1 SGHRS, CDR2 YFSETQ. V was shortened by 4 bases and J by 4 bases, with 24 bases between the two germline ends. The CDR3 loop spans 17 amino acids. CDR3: CASSPPPRTGERYEQYF. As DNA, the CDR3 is TGCGCCAGCAGCCCCCCTCCACGGACGGGGGAGCGTTACGAGCAGTACTTC.

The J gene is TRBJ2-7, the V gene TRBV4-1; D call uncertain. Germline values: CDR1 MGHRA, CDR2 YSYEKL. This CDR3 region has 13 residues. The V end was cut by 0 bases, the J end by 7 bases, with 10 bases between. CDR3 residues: CASSQDSGGEQYV. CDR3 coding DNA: TGCGCCAGCAGCCAAGATTCGGGTGGGGAGCAGTACGTC.

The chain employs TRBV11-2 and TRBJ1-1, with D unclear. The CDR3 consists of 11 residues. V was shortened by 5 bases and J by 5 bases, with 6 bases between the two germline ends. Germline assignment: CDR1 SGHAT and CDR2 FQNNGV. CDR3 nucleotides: TGTGCCAGCAGCCCCCAGACTGAAGCTTTCTTT. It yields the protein CASSPQTEAFF.

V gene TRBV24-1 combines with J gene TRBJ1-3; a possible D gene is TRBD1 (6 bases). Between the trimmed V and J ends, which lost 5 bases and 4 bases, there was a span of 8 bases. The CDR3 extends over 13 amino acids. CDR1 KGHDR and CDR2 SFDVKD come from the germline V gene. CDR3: CATSVTGGNTIYF. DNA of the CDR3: TGTGCCACCAGTGTTACAGGGGGAAACACCATATATTTT.

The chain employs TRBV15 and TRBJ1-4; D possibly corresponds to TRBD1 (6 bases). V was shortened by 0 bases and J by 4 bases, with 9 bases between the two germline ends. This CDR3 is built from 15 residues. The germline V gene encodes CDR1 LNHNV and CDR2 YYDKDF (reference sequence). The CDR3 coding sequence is TGTGCCACCAGCAGAGACCACAGGGTTAATGAAAAACTGTTTTTT. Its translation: CATSRDHRVNEKLFF.

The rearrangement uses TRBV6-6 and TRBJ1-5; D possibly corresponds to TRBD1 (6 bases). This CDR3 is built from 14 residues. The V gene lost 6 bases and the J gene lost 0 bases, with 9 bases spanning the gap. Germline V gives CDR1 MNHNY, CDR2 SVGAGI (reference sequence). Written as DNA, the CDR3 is TGTGCCAGCAGATACAGGGATAGCAATCAGCCCCAGCATTTT. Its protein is CASRYRDSNQPQHF.

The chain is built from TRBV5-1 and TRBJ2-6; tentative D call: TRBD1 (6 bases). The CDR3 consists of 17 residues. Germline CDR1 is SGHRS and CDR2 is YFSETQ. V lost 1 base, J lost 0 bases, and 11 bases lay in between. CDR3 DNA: TGCGCCAGCAGCTTGATAGGACAGACCTCTGGGGCCAACGTCCTGACTTTC. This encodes CASSLIGQTSGANVLTF.

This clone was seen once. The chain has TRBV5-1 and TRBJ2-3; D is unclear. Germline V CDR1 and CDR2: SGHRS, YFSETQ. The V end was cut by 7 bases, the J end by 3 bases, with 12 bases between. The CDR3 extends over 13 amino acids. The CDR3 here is CASQLLTTDTQYF. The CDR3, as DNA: TGCGCCAGCCAACTACTCACAACAGATACGCAGTATTTT.

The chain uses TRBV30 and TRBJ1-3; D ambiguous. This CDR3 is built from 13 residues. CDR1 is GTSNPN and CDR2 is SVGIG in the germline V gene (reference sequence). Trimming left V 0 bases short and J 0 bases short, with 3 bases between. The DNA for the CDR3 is TGTGCCTGGAGTGTAGGCTCTGGAAACACCATATATTTT. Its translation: CAWSVGSGNTIYF.

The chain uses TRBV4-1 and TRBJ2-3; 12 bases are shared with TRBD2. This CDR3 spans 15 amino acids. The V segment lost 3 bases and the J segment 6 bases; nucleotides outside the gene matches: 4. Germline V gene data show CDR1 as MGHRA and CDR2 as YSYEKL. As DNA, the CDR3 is TGCGCCAGCAGCCATCCTAGCGGGGGGGCTGATACGCAGTATTTT. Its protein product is CASSHPSGGADTQYF.

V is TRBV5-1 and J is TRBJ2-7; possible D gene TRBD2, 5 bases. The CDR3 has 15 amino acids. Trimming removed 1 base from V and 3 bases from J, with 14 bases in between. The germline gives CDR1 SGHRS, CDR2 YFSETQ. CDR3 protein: CASSLRGSVLYEQYF. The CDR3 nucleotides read TGCGCCAGCAGCTTGAGAGGGTCGGTACTCTACGAGCAGTACTTC.

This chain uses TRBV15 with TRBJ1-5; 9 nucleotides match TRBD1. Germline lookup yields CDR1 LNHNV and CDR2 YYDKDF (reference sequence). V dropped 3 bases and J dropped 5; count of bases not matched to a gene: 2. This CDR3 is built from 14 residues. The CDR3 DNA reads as TGTGCCACCAGCAGTGGGACAGGGTATCAGCCCCAGCATTTT. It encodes CATSSGTGYQPQHF. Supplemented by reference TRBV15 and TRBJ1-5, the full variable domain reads DAMVIQNPRYQVTQFGKPVTLSCSQTLNHNVMYWYQQKSSQAPKLLFHYYDKDFNNEADTPDNFQSRRPNTSFCFLDIRSPGLGDTAMYLCATSSGTGYQPQHFGDGTRLSIL.

CDR3 loop: CASSFSDGTRRYGYTF. The CDR3, as DNA: TGTGCCAGCAGCTTCTCTGACGGGACACGAAGATATGGCTACACCTTC. The chain employs TRBV7-8 and TRBJ1-2; TRBD1 is a possible D gene (6 bases). The CDR3 covers 16 residues. Per germline, CDR1 SGHVS and CDR2 FQNEAQ. V lost 3 bases and J 5 bases, leaving 19 bases between the germline ends.

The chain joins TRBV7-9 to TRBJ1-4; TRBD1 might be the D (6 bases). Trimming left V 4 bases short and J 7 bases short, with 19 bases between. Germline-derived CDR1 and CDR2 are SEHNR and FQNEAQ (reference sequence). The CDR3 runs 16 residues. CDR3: CASSSQRTATGEKLFF. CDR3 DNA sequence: TGTGCCAGCAGCTCTCAAAGGACAGCAACTGGTGAAAAACTGTTTTTT.

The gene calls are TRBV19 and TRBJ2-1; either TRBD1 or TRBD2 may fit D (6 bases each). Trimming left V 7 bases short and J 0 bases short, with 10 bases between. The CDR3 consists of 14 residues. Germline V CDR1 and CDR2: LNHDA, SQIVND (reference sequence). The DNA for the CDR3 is TGTGCCAGTAATGAGGGGGGCTCCTACAATGAGCAGTTCTTC. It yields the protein CASNEGGSYNEQFF. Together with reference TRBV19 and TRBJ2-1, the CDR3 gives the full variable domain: DGGITQSPKYLFRKEGQNVTLSCEQNLNHDAMYWYRQDPGQGLRLIYYSQIVNDFQKGDIAEGYSVSREKKESFPLTVTSAQKNPTAFYLCASNEGGSYNEQFFGPGTRLTVL.

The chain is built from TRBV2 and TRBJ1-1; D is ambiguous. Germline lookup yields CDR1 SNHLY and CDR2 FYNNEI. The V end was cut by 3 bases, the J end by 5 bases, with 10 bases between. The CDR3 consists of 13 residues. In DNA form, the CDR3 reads TGTGCCAGCAGTGAGGGAGCAAGGACTGAAGCTTTCTTT. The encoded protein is CASSEGARTEAFF.